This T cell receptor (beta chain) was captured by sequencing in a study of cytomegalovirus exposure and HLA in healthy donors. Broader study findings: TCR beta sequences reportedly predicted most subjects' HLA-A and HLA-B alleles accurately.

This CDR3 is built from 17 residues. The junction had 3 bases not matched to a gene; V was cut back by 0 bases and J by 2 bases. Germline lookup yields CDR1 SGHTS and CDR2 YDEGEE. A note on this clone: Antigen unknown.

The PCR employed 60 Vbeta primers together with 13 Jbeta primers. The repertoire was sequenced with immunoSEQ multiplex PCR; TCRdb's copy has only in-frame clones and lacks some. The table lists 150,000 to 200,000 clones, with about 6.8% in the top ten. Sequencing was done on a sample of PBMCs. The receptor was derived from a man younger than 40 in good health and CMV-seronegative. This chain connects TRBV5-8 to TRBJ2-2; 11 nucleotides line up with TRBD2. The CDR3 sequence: CASSLAGTSGNTGELFF. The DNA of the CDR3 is TGTGCCAGCAGCTTGGCCGGGACTAGCGGCAACACCGGGGAGCTGTTTTTT.